These T cell receptor beta chains were read from a single sample in a study of blood T cell repertoires in COVID-19. The repertoire was sequenced with immunoSEQ multiplex PCR; TCRdb's copy has only in-frame clones and lacks some. This sample has over 250,000 clones, with 91% found just once. The specimen was peripheral blood. These receptors originate from a person between 18 and 30 years old with COVID-19, enrolled during active disease. The CDR3 runs from the conserved cysteine through the conserved F or W. D genes are given only for firm matches. Not every row has a clone size; where given, it reads once, few, many or a size class.

V	J	size	D	CDR3	DNA
TRBV10-3	TRBJ1-1	-	-	CAISEGEKRRDTEAFF	TGTGCCATCAGTGAGGGGGAAAAGAGGAGGGACACTGAAGCTTTCTTT
TRBV9	TRBJ1-5	once	-	CASSVAGVNQPQHF	TGTGCCAGCAGCGTGGCAGGGGTCAATCAGCCCCAGCATTTT
TRBV18	TRBJ1-3	-	-	CASSPEGSGNTIYF	TGTGCCAGCTCACCCGAGGGCTCTGGAAACACCATATATTTT
TRBV24-1	TRBJ1-6	-	TRBD1	CATSEPSTGGANSPLHF	TGTGCCACCAGTGAACCATCAACAGGGGGGGCTAATTCACCCCTCCACTTT
TRBV19	TRBJ2-1	-	-	CASSIARNEQFF	TGTGCCAGTAGTATAGCTCGCAATGAGCAGTTCTTC
TRBV4-1	TRBJ2-5	-	TRBD2	CASSQDSGRPEETQYF	TGCGCCAGCAGCCAAGATTCCGGGAGGCCGGAAGAGACCCAGTACTTC
TRBV4-2	TRBJ2-1	-	-	CASSQINNEQFF	TGTGCCAGCAGCCAAATTAACAATGAGCAGTTCTTC
TRBV18	TRBJ2-3	once	TRBD2	CASSPRLAGAVGTDTQYF	TGTGCCAGCTCACCACGACTAGCGGGAGCTGTGGGCACAGATACGCAGTATTTT
TRBV19	TRBJ2-7	-	TRBD1	CASSGTGSIDEQYF	TGTGCCAGTAGCGGGACAGGGAGTATTGACGAGCAGTACTTC
TRBV6-6	TRBJ2-5	few	-	CASSSRGIGQETQYF	TGTGCCAGCAGTAGCCGGGGGATAGGGCAAGAGACCCAGTACTTC
TRBV24-1	TRBJ2-1	-	-	CATSDFNYNEQFF	TGTGCCACCAGTGATTTTAACTACAATGAGCAGTTCTTC
TRBV9	TRBJ2-3	-	-	CASSAQGTDTQYF	TGTGCCAGCAGCGCACAGGGCACAGATACGCAGTATTTT
TRBV7-9	TRBJ1-4	-	-	CASSRHFPTNEKLFF	TGTGCCAGCAGCCGACATTTCCCTACTAATGAAAAACTGTTTTTT
TRBV3-1/TRBV3-2	TRBJ2-3	-	TRBD2	CASSQDLAGGPTDTQYF	TGTGCCAGCAGCCAAGATCTTGCGGGAGGGCCCACAGATACGCAGTATTTT
TRBV19	TRBJ1-1	-	-	CASSIDTQHTEAFF	TGTGCCAGTAGTATCGATACACAGCACACTGAAGCTTTCTTT
TRBV5-6	TRBJ1-2	-	TRBD1	CASSLIQGTGYTF	TGTGCCAGCAGCTTAATACAGGGGACTGGCTACACCTTC
TRBV9	TRBJ2-1	-	-	CASSVDSPASFYNEQFF	TGTGCCAGCAGCGTAGATTCCCCAGCTAGCTTTTACAATGAGCAGTTCTTC
TRBV19	TRBJ2-2	-	-	CASSHTGKGTGELFF	TGTGCCAGTAGTCATACAGGGAAAGGAACCGGGGAGCTGTTTTTT
TRBV19	TRBJ2-1	-	TRBD2	CASSTTSGRARKFF	TGTGCCAGTAGTACGACTAGCGGGAGGGCCAGGAAGTTCTTC
TRBV7-9	TRBJ2-2	-	-	CASTPGGGRNGELFF	TGTGCCAGCACCCCAGGTGGGGGCAGGAACGGGGAGCTGTTTTTT
TRBV21-1	TRBJ2-7	-	-	CASSKRGSGRAIDEQYF	TGTGCCAGCAGCAAACGCGGGAGCGGGAGGGCCATCGACGAGCAGTACTTC
TRBV6-2/TRBV6-3	TRBJ1-6	-	-	CASSYDYWSPLHF	TGTGCCAGCAGTTACGACTACTGGTCACCCCTCCACTTT
TRBV6-1	TRBJ2-3	-	-	CATCGTATDTQYF	TGTGCCACGTGCGGGACAGCCACAGATACGCAGTATTTT
TRBV27	TRBJ2-1	-	TRBD1	CASSSEGASYNEQFF	TGTGCCAGCAGTTCTGAGGGGGCCTCCTACAATGAGCAGTTCTTC
TRBV5-4	TRBJ1-2	-	-	CASSYLGSLTF	TGTGCCAGCAGCTACCTGGGCAGTCTCACCTTC
TRBV2	TRBJ2-3	-	TRBD2	CASSLAGAADTQYF	TGTGCCAGCTCCCTAGCGGGAGCAGCAGATACGCAGTATTTT
TRBV19	TRBJ1-5	-	-	CASSSPRWVAGSEPQHF	TGTGCCAGTAGTTCTCCCCGGTGGGTGGCGGGGAGCGAGCCCCAGCATTTT
TRBV11-2	TRBJ2-5	-	TRBD2	CASSLVAGGGETQYF	TGTGCCAGCAGCTTAGTAGCGGGAGGGGGAGAGACCCAGTACTTC
TRBV30	TRBJ1-1	-	-	CAWTSLESGAFF	TGTGCCTGGACAAGCTTGGAGTCGGGAGCTTTCTTT
TRBV3-1/TRBV3-2	TRBJ1-5	once	-	CASSPQGWRQPQHF	TGTGCCAGCAGCCCACAGGGTTGGCGGCAGCCCCAGCATTTT
TRBV4-1	TRBJ2-5	-	-	CASSVNSGQETQYF	TGCGCCAGCAGCGTTAATAGCGGTCAAGAGACCCAGTACTTC
TRBV27	TRBJ2-3	-	TRBD2	CASSLSSGRGYTQYF	TGTGCCAGCAGTTTATCTAGCGGGAGAGGATATACGCAGTATTTT
TRBV7-2	TRBJ2-1	-	-	CASSFSGPQFF	TGTGCCAGCAGCTTTAGCGGCCCGCAGTTCTTC
TRBV5-1	TRBJ2-2	once	-	CASSLDDLRTGELFF	TGCGCCAGCAGCTTGGACGATCTACGCACCGGGGAGCTGTTTTTT
TRBV5-4	TRBJ1-1	-	TRBD1	CASSSGTGVGNTEAFF	TGTGCCAGCAGCTCCGGGACAGGGGTGGGGAACACTGAAGCTTTCTTT
TRBV2	TRBJ2-1	-	TRBD2	CASSGVAGAMEFF	TGTGCCAGCAGTGGCGTAGCGGGAGCCATGGAGTTCTTC
TRBV24-1	TRBJ2-2	-	-	CATRGLNTGELFF	TGTGCCACCCGTGGACTCAACACCGGGGAGCTGTTTTTT
TRBV7-2	TRBJ1-6	-	-	CASSLRDSPLHF	TGTGCCAGCAGTTTACGAGATTCACCCCTCCACTTT
TRBV3-1/TRBV3-2	TRBJ2-2	-	TRBD2	CASTHPVGGGYTGELFF	TGTGCCAGCACCCACCCAGTGGGGGGGGGTTATACCGGGGAGCTGTTTTTT
TRBV10-3	TRBJ2-2	-	-	CAIRRTENTGELFF	TGTGCCATCAGACGGACAGAGAACACCGGGGAGCTGTTTTTT
TRBV5-1	TRBJ1-2	-	TRBD1	CASSLNPGTGDGYTF	TGCGCCAGCAGCTTGAACCCGGGGACAGGGGATGGCTACACCTTC
TRBV19	TRBJ2-1	-	TRBD2	CASSMVGLAGGPYNEQFF	TGTGCCAGTAGTATGGTAGGGCTAGCGGGAGGTCCCTACAATGAGCAGTTCTTC
TRBV7-2	TRBJ2-1	-	TRBD2	CASSIPGLGGTDEQFF	TGTGCCAGCAGCATCCCGGGACTAGGGGGGACGGATGAGCAGTTCTTC
TRBV28	TRBJ2-3	-	TRBD1	CASSYRGLSTDTQYF	TGTGCCAGCAGTTACAGGGGGCTTAGCACAGATACGCAGTATTTT
TRBV7-6	TRBJ2-1	once	TRBD1	CASSLDQGAYNEQFF	TGTGCCAGCAGCTTAGATCAGGGGGCGTACAATGAGCAGTTCTTC
TRBV27	TRBJ2-7	-	-	CASSLSSGIEQYF	TGTGCCAGCAGTTTATCGTCAGGGATCGAGCAGTACTTC
TRBV9	TRBJ1-4	-	TRBD1	CASSEGQGLATNEKLFF	TGTGCCAGCAGCGAAGGACAGGGGCTTGCAACTAATGAAAAACTGTTTTTT
TRBV7-9	TRBJ2-7	-	TRBD2	CASSLVASGDYEQYF	TGTGCCAGCAGCTTAGTGGCTAGCGGGGACTACGAGCAGTACTTC
TRBV4-1	TRBJ2-3	-	TRBD2	CASSGTSGSYYF	TGCGCCAGCAGCGGGACTAGCGGGAGCTATTATTTT